A single T cell receptor beta chain is shown here with its context. This entry comes from a study of blood T cells in healthy people across ages. CDR1 is SGHTA and CDR2 is FQGNSA in the germline V gene. J gave up 5 bases and V 10 bases, and 10 bases lay outside the gene matches. This CDR3 contains 14 residues. The authors ran a second PCR of about 7 to 12 cycles using a sample-barcoded 5' primer and a J-beta primer mix. MiXCR was run by TCRdb on the 5' RACE reads, yielding one entry per CDR3 protein. The table shows hundreds of thousands of distinct CDR3 sequences, with roughly 43% occurring only once.

The sample consisted of blood. This TCR came from a man older than 75 in good health. The chain joins TRBV7-2 to TRBJ2-3, with 9 bases aligning to TRBD1. CDR3 DNA sequence: TGTGCCACCCGGACAGGGGTGGTTCAAGATACGCAGTATTTT. This translates into CATRTGVVQDTQYF.